This T cell receptor (beta chain) was captured in a study of PD-1 blockade in classical Hodgkin lymphoma. Across the whole study: Intravenous infusions of nivolumab 3 mg/kg reached patients every 2 weeks.

Study results and caveats: Compared with healthy donors, newly diagnosed patients reportedly showed lower baseline TCR diversity.

TCRdb keeps only in-frame clones here, not all; method: immunoSEQ multiplex PCR. The sample carries over 20,000 clones, 80% recorded once. The time point is: cycle 4 day 1 (C4D1), after five to seven weeks of nivolumab. Each patient relapsed following autologous stem cell transplantation, and prior brentuximab vedotin exposure differed. Patients reached a best response of complete response, partial response or progressive disease. From germline, CDR1 is SEHNR and CDR2 FQNEAQ (reference sequence). The CDR3 length is 13 residues. Trimming pared 1 base from V and 8 bases from J, leaving 11 bases between. Worth noting for this clone: Its specificity is not known.

The receptor comes from a human donor with classical Hodgkin lymphoma. The sequencing here drew on peripheral blood mononuclear cells (PBMCs), taken before the fourth cycle of nivolumab. V and J are TRBV7-9 and TRBJ1-2; maybe TRBD1 (5 bases). The CDR3 spells CASSLGAQEGYTF. CDR3 nucleotide sequence: TGTGCCAGCAGCTTAGGCGCACAGGAAGGCTACACCTTC.